One and the same sample provided the 5 T cell receptor beta chains below, sequenced in a study of T cell clones after liver transplantation. Profiling relied on immunoSEQ multiplex PCR, and the TCRdb table lists in-frame clones only, not all of them. The sample holds 95,000 to 130,000 clones, about nine tenths seen once. Source: CD4+ T cells from blood, taken 12 months after liver transplant. The receptors shown here come from a human patient who received a liver transplant. Some T cells may originate from the graft donor.

The rearrangement uses TRBV4-2 and TRBJ2-4, with TRBD2 as a possible D gene (6 bases). CDR1 and CDR2 (germline): LGHNA, YNFKEQ. The CDR3 extends over 17 amino acids. Trimming left V 1 base short and J 0 bases short, with 13 bases between. The CDR3 sequence is CASSQAGQGLAKNIQYF. The CDR3 coding sequence is TGTGCCAGCAGCCAAGCAGGGCAGGGACTAGCCAAAAACATTCAGTACTTC.

V gene TRBV11-3 combines with J gene TRBJ2-7, with D uncertain. Trimming stripped 5 bases from V and 6 bases from J, with 17 bases between. Per germline, CDR1 SGHNT and CDR2 YENEEA. The CDR3 loop spans 14 amino acids. The chain's CDR3 is CASSPGPSSSEQYF. The CDR3 DNA reads as TGTGCCAGCAGCCCGGGTCCATCGTCGAGCGAGCAGTACTTC.

The V call is TRBV18, the J call TRBJ2-5; 8 nucleotides line up with TRBD1. Germline trimming cut 2 bases from V and 4 bases from J; bases unmatched to any gene: 3. CDR1 is KGHSH, CDR2 LQKENI, per germline. This CDR3 is built from 14 residues. CDR3 in amino acids: CASSPGTGGETQYF. The DNA of the CDR3 is TGTGCCAGCTCACCAGGGACAGGTGGAGAGACCCAGTACTTC.

The chain's CDR3 is CASSLTSGRETQYF. The CDR3 DNA is TGTGCCAGCAGTTTGACTAGCGGGAGAGAGACCCAGTACTTC. V usage is TRBV27 and J usage is TRBJ2-5; 12 bases are shared with TRBD2. Germline V gene sequence: CDR1 MNHEY, CDR2 SMNVEV (reference sequence). The CDR3 is 14 residues long. Trimming at V came to 3 bases and at J to 4 bases, leaving 0 bases not matched to a gene.

The V gene is TRBV5-1, the J gene TRBJ1-4, with D possibly being TRBD1 (6 bases). The germline V gene has CDR1 SGHRS and CDR2 YFSETQ. This CDR3 contains 15 residues. Trimming removed 4 bases from V and 4 bases from J, with 14 bases in between. The CDR3 spells CASSRAGAGNEKLFF. CDR3 in DNA: TGCGCCAGCAGCCGCGCGGGGGCGGGTAATGAAAAACTGTTTTTT.